This T cell receptor (beta chain) stems from a study of T cell repertoires in cytomegalovirus infection. Study-level background: Indications of both CMV infection and matching HLA type were provided by public TCR beta signatures.

About this clonotype itself: Antigen: not known.

TCRdb re-derived calls from the reads in MiXCR, one entry per CDR3 protein. The sample includes 200,000 to 250,000 distinct CDR3 sequences, about 12% of them seen just once. Study results and caveats: Across the ex vivo response, the dominant clonotypes were HLA-C-restricted CMV-specific TCR beta clonotypes.

Specimen: PBMCs. The clonotype was recovered from a human donor in good health (CMV status not recorded). Some clones in this sample may be carry-over from other donors' samples.

The CDR3 reads CASSSPRDRGIGSYNEQFF. In nucleotides, the CDR3 is TGTGCCAGCAGTTCACCCCGGGACAGGGGGATTGGCTCCTACAATGAGCAGTTCTTC. V and J are TRBV28 and TRBJ2-1, with 11 positions matching TRBD1. The CDR3 totals 19 residues. The junction had 11 bases not matched to a gene; V was cut back by 4 bases and J by 0 bases. The germline CDR1 and CDR2 sequences are MDHEN and SYDVKM.